This TCR beta chain was retrieved from a study of blood T cell repertoires in COVID-19. The length of the CDR3 is 18 residues. Germline loops: CDR1 SGHTA, CDR2 FQGNSA. V lost 5 bases and J lost 0, with 20 bases in between. In the authors' methods: Reference gene primers were amplified, and this amplification served to estimate nucleated cell counts. The method was immunoSEQ multiplex PCR; TCRdb's version includes in-frame clones alone and lacks a portion of them. The V and J calls and clone size come from that table; D and trimming were worked out from the DNA. The data show roughly 300,000 clones, about 90% seen once.

The sequenced material came from peripheral blood. The source is a woman aged 25 to 39 with COVID-19, enrolled during active disease. V gene TRBV7-2 combines with J gene TRBJ2-4, with D maybe TRBD1 (7 bases). CDR3 protein: CASSPGGGILLAKNIQYF. CDR3 in DNA: TGTGCCAGCAGCCCAGGGGGAGGAATCTTACTAGCCAAAAACATTCAGTACTTC.